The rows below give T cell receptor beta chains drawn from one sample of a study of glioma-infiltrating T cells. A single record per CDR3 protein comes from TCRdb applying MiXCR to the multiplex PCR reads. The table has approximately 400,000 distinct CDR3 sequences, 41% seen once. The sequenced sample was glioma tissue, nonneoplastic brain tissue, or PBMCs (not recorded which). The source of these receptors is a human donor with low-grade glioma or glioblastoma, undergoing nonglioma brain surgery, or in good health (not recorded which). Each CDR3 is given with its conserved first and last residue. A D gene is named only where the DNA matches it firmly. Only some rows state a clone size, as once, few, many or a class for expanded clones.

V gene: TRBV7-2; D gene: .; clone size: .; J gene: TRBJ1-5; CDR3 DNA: TGTGCCAGCAGCCACTCGCCGTCGGGGACCGCCTCTAGCAATCAGCCCCAGCATTTT; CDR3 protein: CASSHSPSGTASSNQPQHF
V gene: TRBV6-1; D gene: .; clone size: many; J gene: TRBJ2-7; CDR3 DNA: TGTGCCAGCAGTCCGATGACTAGTTTCAACGAGCAGTACTTC; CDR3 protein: CASSPMTSFNEQYF
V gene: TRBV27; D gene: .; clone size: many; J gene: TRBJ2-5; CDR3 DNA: TGTGCCAGCAGCCGGGACCTCCAAGAGACCCAGTACTTC; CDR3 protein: CASSRDLQETQYF
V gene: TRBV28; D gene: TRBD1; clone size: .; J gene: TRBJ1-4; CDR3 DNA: TGTGCCAGCAGTTACGCCGGACAGGGAAATGAAAAACTGTTTTTT; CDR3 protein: CASSYAGQGNEKLFF
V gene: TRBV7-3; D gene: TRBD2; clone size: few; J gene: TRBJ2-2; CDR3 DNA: TGTGCCAGCAGCTTATCCATTGGCGGGAGGGCCGCCGGGGAGCTGTTTTTT; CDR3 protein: CASSLSIGGRAAGELFF
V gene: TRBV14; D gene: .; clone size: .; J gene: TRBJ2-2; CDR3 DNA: TGTACCAGCAGTCACGGACTCATCCCCGGGGAGCTGTTTTTT; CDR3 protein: CTSSHGLIPGELFF
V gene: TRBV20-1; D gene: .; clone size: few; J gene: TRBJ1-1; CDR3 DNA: TGCAGTGCTAGAGAATTAGCCTGGAAAACGGACACTGAAGCTTTCTTT; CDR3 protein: CSARELAWKTDTEAFF
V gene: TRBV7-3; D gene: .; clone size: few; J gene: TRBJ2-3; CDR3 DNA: TGTGCCAGCAGCCTTGGTAGACAGTTCACAGATACGCAGTATTTT; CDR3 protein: CASSLGRQFTDTQYF
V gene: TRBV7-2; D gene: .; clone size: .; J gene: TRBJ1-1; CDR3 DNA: TGTGCCAGCAGCAAGGGCCAAAGGGCTGAAGCTTTCTTT; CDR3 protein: CASSKGQRAEAFF
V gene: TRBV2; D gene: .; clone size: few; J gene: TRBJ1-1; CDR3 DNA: TGTGCCAGCACTTATAGGCCGACGGGGCAGGCTTTCTTT; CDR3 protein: CASTYRPTGQAFF
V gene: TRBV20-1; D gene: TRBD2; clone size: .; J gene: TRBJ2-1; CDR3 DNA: TGCAGTGCTAAAGCGGGAGGATCCTCATGGGAGCAGTTCTTC; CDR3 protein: CSAKAGGSSWEQFF
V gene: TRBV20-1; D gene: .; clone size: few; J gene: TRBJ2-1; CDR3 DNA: TGCAGTGCTAGGGGGGATGTCAAGCGCTCCTACAATGAGCAGTTCTTC; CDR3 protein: CSARGDVKRSYNEQFF
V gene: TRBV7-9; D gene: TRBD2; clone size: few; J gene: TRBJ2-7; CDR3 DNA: TGTGCCAGCAGCTTATTTAGCGGGAGCGAGCAGTACTTC; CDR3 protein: CASSLFSGSEQYF
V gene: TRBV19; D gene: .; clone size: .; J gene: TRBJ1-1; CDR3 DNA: TGTGCCAGTAGTTGGCGGAACGGCGACACTGAAGCTTTCTTT; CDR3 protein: CASSWRNGDTEAFF
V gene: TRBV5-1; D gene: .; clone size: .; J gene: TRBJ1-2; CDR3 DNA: TGCGCCAGCAGACTTTCTCAGGGGAACTATGGCTACACCTTC; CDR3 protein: CASRLSQGNYGYTF
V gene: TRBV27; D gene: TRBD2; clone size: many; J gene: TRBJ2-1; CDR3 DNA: TGTGCCAGCAGTTTCCTCACAGCGGGAGGTTACAATGAGCAGTTCTTC; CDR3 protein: CASSFLTAGGYNEQFF
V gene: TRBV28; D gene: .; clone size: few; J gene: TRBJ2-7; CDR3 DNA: TGTGCCAGCAAGCGACCGAACTACGAGCAGTACTTC; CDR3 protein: CASKRPNYEQYF
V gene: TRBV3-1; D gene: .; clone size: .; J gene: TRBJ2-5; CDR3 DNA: TGTGCCAGCAGTTTTGTGGGAACGACCCAAGAGACCCAGTACTTC; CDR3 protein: CASSFVGTTQETQYF
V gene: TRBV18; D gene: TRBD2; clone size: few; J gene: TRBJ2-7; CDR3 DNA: TGTGCCAGCTCACAGGCTAGCGGTTCGGAGCAGTACTTC; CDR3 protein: CASSQASGSEQYF
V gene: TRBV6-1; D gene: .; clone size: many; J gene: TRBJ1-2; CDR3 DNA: TGTGCCAGTTCCCATGAAGGCTACACCTTC; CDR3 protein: CASSHEGYTF
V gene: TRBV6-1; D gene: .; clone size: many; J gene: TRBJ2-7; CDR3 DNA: TGTGCCAGCAGCGAAAACTACGAGCAGTACTTC; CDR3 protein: CASSENYEQYF
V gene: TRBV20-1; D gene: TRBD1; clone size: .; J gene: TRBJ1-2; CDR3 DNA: TGCAGTGCTAAGTTGGACAGGGGGCCCCTTAACTATGGCTACACCTTC; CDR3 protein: CSAKLDRGPLNYGYTF
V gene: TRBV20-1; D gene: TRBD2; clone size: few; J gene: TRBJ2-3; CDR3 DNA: TGCAGTGCTAGAGATCAAATAGCGGGGACAACAGATACGCAGTATTTT; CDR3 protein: CSARDQIAGTTDTQYF